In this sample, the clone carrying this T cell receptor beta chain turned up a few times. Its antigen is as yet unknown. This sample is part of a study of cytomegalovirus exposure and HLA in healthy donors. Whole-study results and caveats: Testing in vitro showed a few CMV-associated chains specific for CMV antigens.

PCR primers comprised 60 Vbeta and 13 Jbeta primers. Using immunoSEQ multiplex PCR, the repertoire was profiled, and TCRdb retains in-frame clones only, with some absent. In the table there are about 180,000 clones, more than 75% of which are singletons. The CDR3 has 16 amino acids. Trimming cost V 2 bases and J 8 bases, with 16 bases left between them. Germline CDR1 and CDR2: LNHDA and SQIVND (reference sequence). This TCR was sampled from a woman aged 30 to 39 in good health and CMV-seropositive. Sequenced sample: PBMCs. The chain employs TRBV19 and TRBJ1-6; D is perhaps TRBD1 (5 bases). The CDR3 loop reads CASSIPPGVGDSPLHF. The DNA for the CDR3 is TGTGCCAGTAGTATACCACCGGGGGTCGGAGATTCACCCCTCCACTTT.